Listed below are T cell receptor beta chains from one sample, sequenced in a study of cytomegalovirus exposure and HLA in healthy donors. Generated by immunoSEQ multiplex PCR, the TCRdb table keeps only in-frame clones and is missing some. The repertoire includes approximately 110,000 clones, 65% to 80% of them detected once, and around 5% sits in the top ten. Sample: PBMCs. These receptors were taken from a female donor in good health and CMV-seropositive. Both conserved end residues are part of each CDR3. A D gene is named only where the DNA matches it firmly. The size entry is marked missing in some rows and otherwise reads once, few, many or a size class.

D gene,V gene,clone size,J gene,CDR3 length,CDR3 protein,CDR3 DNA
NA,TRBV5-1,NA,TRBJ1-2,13,CASSLGGESGYTF,TGCGCCAGCAGCTTGGGGGGAGAAAGTGGCTACACCTTC
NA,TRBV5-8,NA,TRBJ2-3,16,CASSLAAGKSTDTQYF,TGTGCCAGCAGCTTGGCGGCAGGGAAAAGCACAGATACGCAGTATTTT
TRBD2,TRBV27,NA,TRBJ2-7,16,CASSSRTSGSPYEQYF,TGTGCCAGCAGTTCTCGGACTAGCGGGAGCCCCTACGAGCAGTACTTC
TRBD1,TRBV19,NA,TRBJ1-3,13,CASIQGAGNTIYF,TGTGCCAGTATCCAGGGGGCTGGAAACACCATATATTTT
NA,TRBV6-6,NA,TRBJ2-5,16,CASSYSRAGDAETQYF,TGTGCCAGCAGTTACTCGAGGGCAGGGGATGCGGAGACCCAGTACTTC
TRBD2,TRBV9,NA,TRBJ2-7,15,CASSPGGGSSYEQYF,TGTGCCAGCAGCCCGGGAGGGGGGAGCTCCTACGAGCAGTACTTC
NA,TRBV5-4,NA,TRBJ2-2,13,CASTVKGGGELFF,TGTGCCAGCACCGTGAAAGGGGGCGGGGAGCTGTTTTTT
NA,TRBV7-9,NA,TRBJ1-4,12,CASSRGREKLFF,TGTGCCAGCAGTCGCGGGAGAGAAAAACTGTTTTTT
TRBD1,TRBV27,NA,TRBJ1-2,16,CASRSDTPGQGYGYTF,TGTGCCAGCAGATCCGACACCCCGGGACAGGGCTATGGCTACACCTTC
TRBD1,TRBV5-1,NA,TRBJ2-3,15,CASSFTGGGTDTQYF,TGCGCCAGCAGCTTTACAGGGGGCGGGACAGATACGCAGTATTTT
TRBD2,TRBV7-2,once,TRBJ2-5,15,CASSLLAGGFETQYF,TGTGCCAGCAGCCTACTAGCGGGGGGGTTCGAGACCCAGTACTTC
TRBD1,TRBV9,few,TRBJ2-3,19,CASSVPYGAGLTGEDTQYF,TGTGCCAGCAGCGTACCCTATGGGGCGGGCCTAACAGGGGAAGATACGCAGTATTTT
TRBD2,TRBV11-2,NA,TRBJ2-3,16,CASSPNSGGSTDTQYF,TGTGCCAGCAGCCCTAATAGCGGGGGAAGCACAGATACGCAGTATTTT
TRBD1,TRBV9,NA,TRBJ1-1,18,CASTRGSGQSLMNTEAFF,TGTGCCAGCACTCGCGGGTCGGGACAGAGCCTCATGAACACTGAAGCTTTCTTT
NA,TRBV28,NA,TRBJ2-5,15,CASSQFRASFETQYF,TGTGCCAGCAGTCAGTTCAGGGCTTCATTTGAGACCCAGTACTTC
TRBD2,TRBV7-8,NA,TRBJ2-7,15,CASSLEGGGAYEQYF,TGTGCCAGCAGCTTAGAGGGCGGGGGAGCCTACGAGCAGTACTTC
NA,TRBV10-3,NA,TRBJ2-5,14,CAISDLTSFGTQYF,TGTGCCATCAGTGACTTGACTAGTTTTGGGACCCAGTACTTC
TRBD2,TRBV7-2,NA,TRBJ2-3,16,CASSSRTSGSSDTQYF,TGTGCCAGCAGCTCACGGACTAGCGGGAGCTCAGATACGCAGTATTTT
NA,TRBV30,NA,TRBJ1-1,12,CAWRVYGEEAFF,TGTGCCTGGAGGGTATACGGTGAGGAAGCTTTCTTT
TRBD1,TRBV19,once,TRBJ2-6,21,CASTPGAPTGDGLRGANVLTF,TGTGCCAGTACCCCAGGGGCCCCGACAGGGGATGGTTTGAGAGGGGCCAACGTCCTGACTTTC
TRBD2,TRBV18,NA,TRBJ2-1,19,CASSLGRTSGPNSYNEQFF,TGTGCCAGCTCCCTCGGACGGACTAGCGGACCAAACTCCTACAATGAGCAGTTCTTC
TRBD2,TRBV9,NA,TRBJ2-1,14,CASSVTSKGGEQFF,TGTGCCAGCAGCGTGACTAGCAAGGGTGGTGAGCAGTTCTTC
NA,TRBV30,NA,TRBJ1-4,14,CAWSVLGEGEKLFF,TGTGCCTGGAGTGTACTGGGGGAGGGTGAAAAACTGTTTTTT
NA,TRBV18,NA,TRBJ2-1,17,CASSPPGGALGHNEQFF,TGTGCCAGCTCACCACCTGGCGGGGCCTTGGGGCACAATGAGCAGTTCTTC
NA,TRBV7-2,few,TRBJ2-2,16,CASSLESMQGTGELFF,TGTGCCAGCAGCTTAGAATCGATGCAGGGTACCGGGGAGCTGTTTTTT
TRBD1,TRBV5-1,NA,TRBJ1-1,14,CASRNRGRATEAFF,TGCGCCAGCAGGAACAGGGGAAGGGCCACTGAAGCTTTCTTT
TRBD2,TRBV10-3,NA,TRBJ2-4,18,CAISPHPGLAGGKNIQYF,TGTGCCATCAGCCCCCACCCCGGACTAGCGGGAGGGAAAAACATTCAGTACTTC
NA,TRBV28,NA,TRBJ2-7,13,CASSHPTEYEQYF,TGTGCCAGCAGCCACCCTACAGAATACGAGCAGTACTTC
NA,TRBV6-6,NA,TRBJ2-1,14,CASSYLDYYNEQFF,TGTGCCAGCAGTTATTTGGACTACTACAATGAGCAGTTCTTC
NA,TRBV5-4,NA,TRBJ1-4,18,CASSASSERGRGNEKLFF,TGTGCCAGCAGCGCCTCTTCCGAACGGGGCAGGGGTAATGAAAAACTGTTTTTT
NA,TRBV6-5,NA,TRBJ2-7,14,CASSYGLAEYEQYF,TGTGCCAGCAGTTACGGGTTAGCGGAATACGAGCAGTACTTC
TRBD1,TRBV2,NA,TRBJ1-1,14,CASKDRVGFTEAFF,TGTGCCAGCAAGGACAGGGTCGGATTCACTGAAGCTTTCTTT
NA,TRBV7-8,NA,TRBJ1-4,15,CASSFRQGRNEKLFF,TGTGCCAGCAGCTTTAGACAAGGGAGAAATGAAAAACTGTTTTTT
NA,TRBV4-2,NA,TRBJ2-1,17,CASSQGAGGTLYNEQFF,TGTGCCAGCAGCCAAGGGGCAGGAGGGACGCTATACAATGAGCAGTTCTTC
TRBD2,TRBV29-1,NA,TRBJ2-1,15,CSVEDRLAGNNEQFF,TGCAGCGTTGAAGATCGACTAGCGGGAAACAATGAGCAGTTCTTC
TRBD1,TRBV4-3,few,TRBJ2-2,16,CASSHSGTGEIGELFF,TGCGCCAGCAGCCATTCCGGGACAGGGGAAATCGGGGAGCTGTTTTTT
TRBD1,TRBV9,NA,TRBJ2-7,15,CASNIGGTGVYEQYF,TGTGCCAGCAACATTGGTGGGACAGGGGTTTACGAGCAGTACTTC
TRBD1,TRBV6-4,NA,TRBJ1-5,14,CASSETGGGQPQHF,TGTGCCAGCAGTGAGACAGGGGGTGGACAGCCCCAGCATTTT
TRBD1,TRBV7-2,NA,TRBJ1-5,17,CASSRSGRGLSNQPQHF,TGTGCCAGCAGCCGCTCGGGCAGGGGGCTGAGCAATCAGCCCCAGCATTTT
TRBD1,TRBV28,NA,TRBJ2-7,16,CASSYQGQGTPYEQYF,TGTGCCAGCAGCTACCAGGGACAGGGGACTCCCTACGAGCAGTACTTC
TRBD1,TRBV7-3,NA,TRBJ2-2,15,CASSSTGARTGELFF,TGTGCCAGCAGCTCAACAGGGGCTCGAACCGGGGAGCTGTTTTTT
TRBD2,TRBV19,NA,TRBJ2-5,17,CARIEGLAGRGEETQYF,TGTGCCAGGATAGAGGGACTAGCGGGTCGGGGGGAAGAGACCCAGTACTTC
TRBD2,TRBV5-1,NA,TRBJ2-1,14,CASSRTSGTNEQFF,TGCGCCAGCAGTAGGACTAGCGGGACGAATGAGCAGTTCTTC